Listed below are T cell receptor beta chains from one sample, sequenced in a study of T-cell reconstitution after alpha-beta-depleted transplantation in children. One entry per CDR3 protein, called by TCRdb with MiXCR from the PCR reads. The table includes 450,000 to 500,000 distinct CDR3 sequences, around 13% detected once. Here the sequenced sample was PBMCs from the stem cell graft donor, taken from the stem cell graft. The receptor set was obtained from a human donor who donated a stem cell graft to a child with combined immunodeficiency. Both conserved end residues are part of each CDR3. D genes are given only for firm matches. Size tells how often a clone was seen (once, few, many) or the class of an expanded clone, and some rows leave it out.

>TRBV5-1|-|-|TRBJ1-6
CASSLESYPDSPLHF
TGCGCCAGCAGCTTGGAATCGTATCCGGATTCACCCCTCCACTTT
>TRBV29-1|-|TRBD1|TRBJ2-5
CSVSPGQGSQETQYF
TGCAGCGTTTCCCCGGGACAGGGGTCCCAAGAGACCCAGTACTTC
>TRBV7-9|few|TRBD1|TRBJ2-3
CAGNPPGQITDTQYF
TGTGCCGGAAACCCTCCGGGACAGATCACAGATACGCAGTATTTT
>TRBV6-5|-|-|TRBJ2-1
CASSYQGGRDNEQFF
TGTGCCAGCAGTTACCAGGGCGGACGCGACAATGAGCAGTTCTTC
>TRBV7-9|many|-|TRBJ2-7
CASSFHQGTYEQYF
TGTGCCAGCAGCTTTCATCAGGGTACCTACGAGCAGTACTTC
>TRBV4-3|many|-|TRBJ2-7
CASSQVGQDEQYF
TGCGCCAGCAGCCAAGTTGGGCAGGACGAGCAGTACTTC
>TRBV15|few|TRBD1|TRBJ1-3
CATSNVYRGYGNTIYF
TGTGCCACCAGCAACGTATACAGGGGATACGGAAACACCATATATTTT
>TRBV9|many|-|TRBJ2-1
CASSGAGSFDNEQFF
TGTGCCAGCAGCGGCGCCGGTAGTTTCGACAATGAGCAGTTCTTC
>TRBV10-3|-|-|TRBJ1-2
CAISESSIGGYGYTF
TGTGCCATCAGTGAGTCGAGTATAGGGGGCTATGGCTACACCTTC
>TRBV20-1|many|-|TRBJ1-4
CSASRDRNEKLFF
TGCAGTGCTAGCCGGGACCGTAATGAAAAACTGTTTTTT
>TRBV19|-|TRBD1|TRBJ1-2
CASSDPGTGSYGYTF
TGTGCCAGTAGTGACCCCGGGACAGGGAGCTATGGCTACACCTTC
>TRBV6-1|few|-|TRBJ2-1
CASSELAGPLYNEQFF
TGTGCCAGCAGTGAACTGGCAGGACCCCTCTACAATGAGCAGTTCTTC
>TRBV6-1|-|TRBD2|TRBJ2-2
CASRTSGDTGELFF
TGTGCCAGCCGGACTAGCGGGGACACCGGGGAGCTGTTTTTT
>TRBV4-3|many|-|TRBJ2-5
CASSQGRRSPRRETQYF
TGCGCCAGCAGCCAAGGCAGGAGATCACCAAGAAGAGAGACCCAGTACTTC
>TRBV28|few|TRBD1|TRBJ2-3
CASLKAGTGGNTQYF
TGTGCCAGCCTCAAGGCCGGGACAGGGGGCAACACGCAGTATTTT
>TRBV29-1|many|-|TRBJ2-7
CSVAGQFYEQYF
TGCAGCGTTGCCGGACAGTTCTACGAGCAGTACTTC
>TRBV7-9|few|TRBD1|TRBJ1-2
CASSLATGTGGNYGYTF
TGTGCCAGCAGCTTAGCGACCGGGACAGGGGGGAACTATGGCTACACCTTC
>TRBV27|-|-|TRBJ2-2
CASSYTTDGELFF
TGTGCCAGCAGTTACACAACGGACGGGGAGCTGTTTTTT
>TRBV21-1|-|-|TRBJ1-2
CASSNHGPYGYTF
TGTGCCAGCAGCAATCACGGGCCTTATGGCTACACCTTC
>TRBV4-3|few|TRBD1|TRBJ1-2
CASSPTDREGGYGYTF
TGCGCCAGCAGCCCTACAGACAGGGAAGGTGGCTATGGCTACACCTTC
>TRBV27|-|TRBD1|TRBJ1-5
CASSLTGEGQPQHF
TGTGCCAGCAGTTTGACAGGGGAGGGTCAGCCCCAGCATTTT
>TRBV4-3|few|-|TRBJ2-2
CASSPHRSAGSATGELFF
TGCGCCAGCAGCCCCCACCGGTCTGCGGGAAGTGCTACCGGGGAGCTGTTTTTT
>TRBV15|few|-|TRBJ2-5
CATSSGTPGEETQYF
TGTGCCACCAGCAGCGGGACACCAGGGGAAGAGACCCAGTACTTC